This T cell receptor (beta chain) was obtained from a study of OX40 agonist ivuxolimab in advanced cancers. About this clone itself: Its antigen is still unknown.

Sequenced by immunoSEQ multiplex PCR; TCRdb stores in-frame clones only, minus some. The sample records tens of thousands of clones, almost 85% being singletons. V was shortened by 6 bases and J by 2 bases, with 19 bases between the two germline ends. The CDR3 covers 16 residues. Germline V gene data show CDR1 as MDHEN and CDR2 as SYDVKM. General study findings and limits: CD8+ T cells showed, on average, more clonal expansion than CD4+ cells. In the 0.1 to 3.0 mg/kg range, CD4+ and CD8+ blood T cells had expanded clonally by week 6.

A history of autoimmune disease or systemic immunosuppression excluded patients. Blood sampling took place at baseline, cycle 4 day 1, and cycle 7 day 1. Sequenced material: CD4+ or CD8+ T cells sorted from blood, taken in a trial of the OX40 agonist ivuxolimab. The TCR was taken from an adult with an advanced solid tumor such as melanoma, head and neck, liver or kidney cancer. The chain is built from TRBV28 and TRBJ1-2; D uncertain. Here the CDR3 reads CASSAEIAGLNYGYTF. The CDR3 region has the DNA TGTGCCAGCAGCGCCGAAATAGCAGGCCTAAACTATGGCTACACCTTC.